The present TCR beta chain was sequenced within a study of blood T cell repertoires in COVID-19. Study overall: From the United States, Italy and Spain came samples of acute and convalescent COVID-19. Sources were T cells, B-cell-depleted T cells, or PBMCs; the material itself was cDNA or gDNA.

With V trimmed by 5 bases and J by 4 bases, 4 bases remained unmatched. This CDR3 region has 15 residues. Germline CDR1 and CDR2: MNHEY and SVGEGT. As handled by the study authors: Reference gene primer amplification yielded estimated nucleated cell counts. Sequencing used immunoSEQ multiplex PCR; TCRdb keeps in-frame clones, though not all of them. Clonal size and the V and J genes are those of that table, whereas D and trimming came from the DNA. The sample shows approximately 170,000 clones, around four fifths of them seen only once. This clone was seen a single time. This rearrangement joins TRBV6-2 or TRBV6-3 to TRBJ1-5, with TRBD1 matching 11 bases. The receptor's source is a human donor in a cohort sampled during active COVID-19. Sequences were obtained from peripheral blood. In DNA, the CDR3 is TGTGCCAGCAGTCCGGGACAGGGGGTGAATCAGCCCCAGCATTTT. Protein product: CASSPGQGVNQPQHF.